This TCR beta chain was captured by sequencing in a study of blood T cell repertoires in COVID-19. The repertoire was sequenced with immunoSEQ multiplex PCR; TCRdb's copy has only in-frame clones and lacks some. The sample gives about 320,000 clones, 80% to 90% of which show up once; about 1.2% is in the top ten. This CDR3 region has 13 residues. The germline V and J ends were trimmed by 8 bases and 4 bases, with 11 bases remaining between them. In germline, CDR1 is SGHAT, CDR2 FQNNGV. V and J are TRBV11-2 and TRBJ2-2; maybe TRBD2 (6 bases). The receptor comes from a woman in her forties or fifties with acute or convalescent COVID-19. The sequenced material came from peripheral blood. The CDR3 DNA reads as TGTGCCAGCCCCTTGGGGGGCACCGGGGAGCTGTTTTTT. Translation: CASPLGGTGELFF.